This T cell receptor (beta chain) was obtained from a study of blood T cell repertoires in COVID-19. Study information: The origin of the acute and convalescent COVID-19 samples was the United States, Italy and Spain. The cDNA or gDNA used as material had been derived from T cells, B-cell-depleted T cells, or PBMCs.

As handled by the study authors: Reference gene primer amplification gave nucleated cell count estimates. Profiling relied on immunoSEQ multiplex PCR, and the TCRdb table lists in-frame clones only, not all of them. V, J and clone size reflect that table, while D and trimming were determined from the DNA. In the table there are about 210,000 clones, more than 75% of which are singletons. This CDR3 has 13 residues. Germline values: CDR1 KGHSH, CDR2 LQKENI. Trimming took off 3 bases at V and 0 bases at J, with 5 bases between the two ends. Remarks on this clone: The sample contains more than one DNA sequence encoding this CDR3.

Sequences were obtained from peripheral blood. The chain combines TRBV18 with TRBJ1-1; D unresolved. This sequence originates from a woman in her thirties or forties with acute or convalescent COVID-19. In DNA, the CDR3 is TGTGCCAGCTCACCCGACATGAACACTGAAGCTTTCTTT. It specifies CASSPDMNTEAFF.